A single sample gave rise to the 2 T cell receptor beta chains below, sequenced in a study of cytotoxic CD8 clonotypes in ibrutinib-treated CLL. TCRdb's table, derived via immunoSEQ multiplex PCR, lists solely in-frame clones and lacks some. This table has hundreds of thousands of clones, 60% to 75% appearing once. This specimen was PBMCs, taken after 24 months of ibrutinib treatment. The receptors shown here come from a human donor with chronic lymphocytic leukemia.

The gene calls are TRBV5-1 and TRBJ2-7; 13 bases agree with TRBD2. CDR1 is SGHRS, CDR2 YFSETQ, per germline. This CDR3 spans 14 amino acids. The V and J ends lost 7 bases and 2 bases, in that order; junction bases with no gene match: 3. The CDR3 sequence: CASGTSGIAYEQYF. As DNA, the CDR3 is TGCGCCAGCGGGACTAGCGGGATCGCCTACGAGCAGTACTTC. Complete variable domain (other parts from reference TRBV5-1 and TRBJ2-7): KAGVTQTPRYLIKTRGQQVTLSCSPISGHRSVSWYQQTPGQGLQFLFEYFSETQRNKGNFPGRFSGRQFSNSRSEMNVSTLELGDSALYLCASGTSGIAYEQYFGPGTRLTVT.

This rearrangement joins TRBV5-6 to TRBJ2-7, with D uncertain. From germline, CDR1 is SGHDT and CDR2 YYEEEE. The CDR3 runs 15 residues. Trimming took off 6 bases at V and 4 bases at J, with 20 bases between the two ends. The DNA of the CDR3 is TGTGCCAGCACCGATAACCAGGTTGTAGCTTACGAGCAGTACTTC. It is translated as CASTDNQVVAYEQYF. The variable domain in full, completed from reference TRBV5-6 and TRBJ2-7, reads DAGVTQSPTHLIKTRGQQVTLRCSPKSGHDTVSWYQQALGQGPQFIFQYYEEEERQRGNFPDRFSGHQFPNYSSELNVNALLLGDSALYLCASTDNQVVAYEQYFGPGTRLTVT.